Following are 20 T cell receptor beta chains from one sample sequenced in a study of vaccination and CD4 T cells after COVID-19. Treatment defined: roughly 10-day PBMC culture with coronavirus spike peptide pools or control peptides (ViraFEST assay). Their cognate antigens are unknown. Sequenced with the Oncomine TCR Beta short-read assay was DNA taken from cultured CD4+ T cells. Via MiXCR, TCRdb re-called the PCR reads, giving one row per CDR3 protein. The table shows around 10,000 distinct CDR3 sequences, with about 51% occurring only once. Sequencing was carried out using CD4+ T cells from blood, cultured in vitro. The receptor set was obtained from a human donor who had recovered from COVID-19.

Details on this clonotype: An end of the junction differs from the germline gene, which may be a read error. The CDR3 DNA reads TGTGCCAGCAGCTTACAAGGGACCCAGTACTTC. Its translation is CASSLQGTQYF. The chain joins TRBV7-2 to TRBJ2-5; D gene uncertain. The germline V gene encodes CDR1 SGHTA and CDR2 FQGNSA. The CDR3 length is 11 residues.

The chain carries TRBV6-1 and TRBJ2-3; 8 bases fit TRBD1. Germline V gene sequence: CDR1 MNHNS, CDR2 SASEGT. The CDR3 covers 15 residues. V lost 6 bases and J lost 2; bases outside the gene matches: 7. This CDR3 reads CASRKQGGVTDTQYF. The CDR3 DNA follows: TGTGCCAGCAGAAAACAGGGGGGTGTCACAGATACGCAGTATTTT.

The chain has TRBV10-3 and TRBJ2-5; the match to TRBD2 covers 7 bases. There are 16 residues in the CDR3. CDR1 is ENHRY and CDR2 is SYGVKD in the germline V gene. J lost 5 bases, V lost 2 bases, and 11 bases had no gene match. In nucleotides, the CDR3 is TGTGCCATCAGTGAGCCCACCGCGGGGGAGGGGGAGACCCAGTACTTC. It specifies CAISEPTAGEGETQYF.

The chain employs TRBV28 and TRBJ1-4; 9 bases fit TRBD1. V dropped 5 bases and J dropped 8; count of bases not matched to a gene: 15. CDR3 length equals 17 residues. Germline V gene lookup returns CDR1 MDHEN and CDR2 SYDVKM. The CDR3 protein is CASSLPRDRVPKEKLFF. The CDR3 DNA follows: TGTGCCAGCAGTCTGCCCCGGGACAGGGTCCCCAAGGAAAAACTGTTTTTT.

V and J are TRBV11-1 and TRBJ2-5; D gene uncertain. CDR1 SGHAT and CDR2 FQDESV come from the germline V gene (reference sequence). The ends were cut back, 5 bases at V and 5 bases at J, with 12 bases in the middle. This CDR3 has 13 amino acids. CDR3 sequence: CASSRRSTETQYF. The DNA for the CDR3 is TGTGCCAGCAGCCGTCGTTCGACCGAGACCCAGTACTTC.

The rearrangement uses TRBV24-1 and TRBJ2-1; 8 bases agree with TRBD2. CDR1 KGHDR and CDR2 SFDVKD come from the germline V gene. This CDR3 is built from 14 residues. The ends lost 7 bases at V and 5 bases at J; junction bases unmatched: 6. The CDR3 here is CATSTGGVNNEQFF. The CDR3 DNA follows: TGTGCCACCAGCACGGGGGGGGTTAACAATGAGCAGTTCTTC.

The chain carries TRBV6-1 and TRBJ2-7; TRBD2 aligns across 10 bases. The CDR3 length is 14 residues. Losses at the gene ends were 8 bases for V and 2 bases for J; bases not matched to a gene: 6. Germline lookup yields CDR1 MNHNS and CDR2 SASEGT. In DNA, the CDR3 is TGTGCCAGCCTACAAAGCGGGAGGGCCTACGAGCAGTACTTC. Amino acid sequence: CASLQSGRAYEQYF.

This clonotype was counted once. DNA of the CDR3: TGTGCCAGCAGCTTAGTGCGGGGGGGCACCGGGGAGCTGTTTTTT. Protein product: CASSLVRGGTGELFF. This sequence joins TRBV7-8 and TRBJ2-2; 9 bases match TRBD2. The V gene end was trimmed by 1 base and the J gene end by 4 bases; junction bases not matched to a gene: 1. This CDR3 region has 15 residues. The germline CDR1 and CDR2 sequences are SGHVS and FQNEAQ.

The V gene is TRBV5-1, the J gene TRBJ2-7, with a weak D call TRBD1 (6 bases). V lost 3 bases, J lost 2 bases, and 15 bases lay in between. This CDR3 comprises 15 residues. The germline V gene has CDR1 SGHRS and CDR2 YFSETQ. The DNA for the CDR3 is TGCGCCAGCAGCTCCCAGGGGCCTACCCCCTACGAGCAGTACTTC. Translating it yields CASSSQGPTPYEQYF.

The rearrangement links TRBV19 to TRBJ1-2; no reliable D call. Between the trimmed V and J ends, which lost 11 bases and 8 bases, there was a span of 6 bases. Germline values: CDR1 LNHDA, CDR2 SQIVND (reference sequence). CDR3 length equals 8 residues. This chain's CDR3 is CARSGYTF. Written as DNA, the CDR3 is TGTGCCCGCAGCGGCTACACCTTC.

This clonotype was seen a few times. The V gene is TRBV20-1, the J gene TRBJ2-1, with D perhaps given as TRBD1 or TRBD2 (5 bases each). CDR3 length equals 15 residues. Germline values: CDR1 DFQATT, CDR2 SNEGSKA (reference sequence). Trimming pared 5 bases from V and 4 bases from J, leaving 18 bases between. CDR3 coding DNA: TGCAGTGCTCCTTCGGGGCTAGCTCGATACAATGAGCAGTTCTTC. Protein product: CSAPSGLARYNEQFF.

DNA for the CDR3: TGTGCCAGCAGCTTAAAGAGCCTTTCCTACAATGAGCAGTTCTTC. Its translation: CASSLKSLSYNEQFF. V and J are TRBV7-2 and TRBJ2-1; D call uncertain. The CDR3 has 15 residues. Germline V lookup: CDR1 SGHTA, CDR2 FQGNSA. Trimming took off 2 bases at V and 1 base at J, with 9 bases between the two ends.

A few counts support this clonotype. The rearrangement joins TRBV6-5 to TRBJ2-1; 8 positions agree with TRBD1. The CDR3 extends over 15 amino acids. After removal of 3 bases from V and 3 bases from J, the junction contained 4 bases not matched to a gene. From germline, CDR1 is MNHEY and CDR2 SVGAGI. The CDR3 loop is CASSYDTGGYNEQFF. DNA of the CDR3: TGTGCCAGCAGTTATGACACAGGGGGCTACAATGAGCAGTTCTTC.

The V gene is TRBV28, the J gene TRBJ1-2, with D perhaps matching TRBD1 (6 bases). The CDR3 extends over 12 amino acids. The V end lost 5 bases, the J end lost 4 bases, and 8 bases lay between the germline ends. The V gene's germline CDR1 is MDHEN and CDR2 SYDVKM. Written as DNA, the CDR3 is TGTGCCAGCAGTGGGACAACCTATGGCTACACCTTC. Its translation is CASSGTTYGYTF.

This clonotype was seen once. V and J are TRBV5-1 and TRBJ1-3; D not certain. V lost 4 bases and J lost 0, with 8 bases in between. There are 14 residues in the CDR3. CDR1 is SGHRS, CDR2 YFSETQ, per germline. The CDR3 sequence: CASSAASSGNTIYF. CDR3 in DNA: TGCGCCAGCAGCGCAGCCAGCTCTGGAAACACCATATATTTT.

The rearrangement joins TRBV11-1 to TRBJ2-6; TRBD1 is a possible D gene (7 bases). Germline V gene sequence: CDR1 SGHAT, CDR2 FQDESV (reference sequence). The V and J ends lost 4 bases and 2 bases respectively, with 21 bases between them. The CDR3 has 19 residues. The CDR3 reads CASSSTRGDGSTGANVLTF. The CDR3 DNA reads TGTGCCAGCAGCTCAACCAGGGGGGACGGATCGACTGGGGCCAACGTCCTGACTTTC. The entire variable domain, with the rest obtained from reference TRBV11-1 and TRBJ2-6, is as follows: EAEVAQSPRYKITEKSQAVAFWCDPISGHATLYWYRQILGQGPELLVQFQDESVVDDSQLPKDRFSAERLKGVDSTLKIQPAELGDSAMYLCASSSTRGDGSTGANVLTFGAGSRLTVL.

This chain uses TRBV20-1 with TRBJ2-6; tentative D call: TRBD2 (5 bases). V lost 4 bases to trimming and J lost 3 bases, with 10 bases between them. Germline-derived CDR1 and CDR2 are DFQATT and SNEGSKA (reference sequence). The CDR3 is 14 amino acids. The CDR3 sequence is CSAIPGIGANVLTF. CDR3 coding DNA: TGCAGTGCTATCCCGGGAATTGGGGCCAACGTCCTGACTTTC.

This chain links TRBV7-8 with TRBJ1-5; no clear D. The CDR3 spans 14 residues. V was cut by 1 base and J by 2 bases, with 6 bases left in between. Germline V gene data show CDR1 as SGHVS and CDR2 as FQNEAQ. The CDR3 sequence: CASSLDKGNQPQHF. In DNA, the CDR3 is TGTGCCAGCAGCTTAGACAAGGGCAATCAGCCCCAGCATTTT.

This chain uses TRBV28 with TRBJ1-6; possible D gene TRBD1, 6 bases. V lost 10 bases to trimming and J lost 7 bases, with 20 bases between them. Germline loops: CDR1 MDHEN, CDR2 SYDVKM. The CDR3 has 15 residues. The CDR3 spells CATDDRFGGNSPLHF. As DNA, the CDR3 is TGTGCCACCGACGACAGGTTCGGCGGGAATTCACCCCTCCACTTT.

This chain uses TRBV5-1 with TRBJ2-4; 8 bases align to TRBD1. This CDR3 is built from 14 residues. Germline trimming cut 4 bases from V and 9 bases from J; bases unmatched to any gene: 9. CDR1 and CDR2 (germline): SGHRS, YFSETQ. Here the CDR3 DNA reads TGCGCCAGCAGCGGAGCTGACAGGGGAGGCATTCAGTACTTC. Amino acid sequence: CASSGADRGGIQYF.